This T cell receptor beta chain was captured by sequencing in a study of cytomegalovirus exposure and HLA in healthy donors. This CDR3 region has 15 residues. Germline V CDR1 and CDR2: MNHEY, SVGAGI. V shed 2 bases, J shed 2 bases, and the junction held 3 bases outside the gene matches. This clone came up a few times. The target antigen is unknown. PCR amplification relied on 60 Vbeta primers (plus 13 Jbeta primers). Generated by immunoSEQ multiplex PCR, the TCRdb table keeps only in-frame clones and is missing some. The sample records 120,000 to 150,000 clones, roughly 77% being singletons. Findings of the study overall: What a later analysis reportedly showed was that an Asian-associated ancestry cluster had fewer N-insertions than the roughly 700-donor mean.

The rearrangement uses TRBV6-5 and TRBJ1-2; 9 bases map to TRBD1. This receptor was identified in a man aged 30 to 39 in good health and CMV-seronegative. The source material was PBMCs. The chain's CDR3 is CASSYDRGANYGYTF. Here the CDR3 DNA reads TGTGCCAGCAGTTACGACAGGGGGGCGAACTATGGCTACACCTTC.